This is a list of T cell receptor beta chains from one sample in a study of blood T cell repertoires in COVID-19. Assay: immunoSEQ multiplex PCR; the TCRdb copy retains only in-frame clones and omits some. The sample records about 86,000 clones, approximately 78% being singletons. Source material: peripheral blood. The receptors here all came from a woman older than 75 with acute or convalescent COVID-19. CDR3s include the opening cysteine and the closing phenylalanine or tryptophan. The D gene is left open where the match is weak. Clone size appears in some rows only: once, few, many, or a class for an expanded clone.

d_gene	abundance	v_gene	j_gene	CDR3nt	CDR3aa
TRBD1	NA	TRBV7-9	TRBJ2-2	TGTGCCAGCAGCTGGGGACAGGGACCAGACACCGGGGAGCTGTTTTTT	CASSWGQGPDTGELFF
NA	NA	TRBV11-2	TRBJ2-1	TGTGCCAGCAGCTTAGAGGGTAGCGGCTCCTACAATGAGCAGTTCTTC	CASSLEGSGSYNEQFF
TRBD1	NA	TRBV12-3/TRBV12-4	TRBJ1-5	TGTGCCAGCAGACCGACAGGGTATCAGCCCCAGCATTTT	CASRPTGYQPQHF
TRBD1	NA	TRBV4-1	TRBJ1-6	TGCGCCAGCAGCCCTCCGAAGGAATGGACAGGGATTTCACCCCTCCACTTT	CASSPPKEWTGISPLHF
NA	NA	TRBV6-6	TRBJ1-1	TGTGCCAGCAGACAACAGGCTAACACTGAAGCTTTCTTT	CASRQQANTEAFF
NA	NA	TRBV19	TRBJ2-2	TGTGCCAGTAGGGTCCCGAGAGGGAGAACCACCGGGGAGCTGTTTTTT	CASRVPRGRTTGELFF
NA	NA	TRBV12-3/TRBV12-4	TRBJ1-1	TGTGCCAGCAGTTTCGCCGGGTCCCCTGAAGCTTTCTTT	CASSFAGSPEAFF
TRBD1	NA	TRBV19	TRBJ1-2	TGTGCCAGTAGTCCGGGACAGGGGAGCCGCTACACCTTC	CASSPGQGSRYTF
TRBD2	once	TRBV9	TRBJ2-5	TGTGCCAGCAGCGTAGGGGGACTAGCGGGAGGGGAGACCCAGTACTTC	CASSVGGLAGGETQYF
TRBD1	once	TRBV5-5	TRBJ1-2	TGTGCCAGCAGTCAAGATACAGGGGGCGATGGCTACACCTTC	CASSQDTGGDGYTF
TRBD2	NA	TRBV11-2	TRBJ2-1	TGTGCCAGCAGCTTGAGCGGGAGACACAATGAGCAGTTCTTC	CASSLSGRHNEQFF
NA	once	TRBV3-1/TRBV3-2	TRBJ2-2	TGTGCCAGCAGCCAAGGTTTTGCGGGGCCCAACACCGGGGAGCTGTTTTTT	CASSQGFAGPNTGELFF
TRBD1	NA	TRBV5-8	TRBJ2-7	TGTGCCAGCAGCTCCCCAGGGGGCGACGAGCAGTACTTC	CASSSPGGDEQYF
NA	NA	TRBV3-1/TRBV3-2	TRBJ1-1	TGTGCCAGCAGCCACGGTAGGGGCACTGAAGCTTTCTTT	CASSHGRGTEAFF
NA	NA	TRBV2	TRBJ1-3	TGTGCCAGCAGTGCAGGAGGACCACGAAACACCATATATTTT	CASSAGGPRNTIYF
NA	NA	TRBV19	TRBJ1-2	TGTGCCAGTAGTATAGTTTCCGGACAGCGTACTAACTATGGCTACACCTTC	CASSIVSGQRTNYGYTF
TRBD1	NA	TRBV10-3	TRBJ2-1	TGTGCCATCAGGGTTTCGACAGGGACCTACAATGAGCAGTTCTTC	CAIRVSTGTYNEQFF
NA	NA	TRBV11-2	TRBJ2-3	TGTGCCAGCAGCTTAGTTATGGGCAGCACAGATACGCAGTATTTT	CASSLVMGSTDTQYF
NA	NA	TRBV27	TRBJ2-7	TGTGCCAGCAGTCCCGGGGGGCGCATCAACTACGAGCAGTACTTC	CASSPGGRINYEQYF
TRBD1	once	TRBV6-6	TRBJ1-6	TGTGCCAGCAGTTACCCGGGACAGGGAGGGAATTCACCCCTCCACTTT	CASSYPGQGGNSPLHF
NA	NA	TRBV4-1	TRBJ2-5	TGCGCCAGCAGTCCCGTACAGGGTCAGGAGACCCAGTACTTC	CASSPVQGQETQYF
NA	NA	TRBV6-6	TRBJ2-7	TGTGCCAGCAGTCCTACAAGGGGGGCAGGGGGTGGCTACGAGCAGTACTTC	CASSPTRGAGGGYEQYF
NA	NA	TRBV7-9	TRBJ2-1	TGTGCCAGCAGCTGGTCCAGCTCCTACAATGAGCAGTTCTTC	CASSWSSSYNEQFF
TRBD1	NA	TRBV20-1	TRBJ2-1	TGCAGTGCTAGTAGACCGGGACAGGGGACAAATGAGCAGTTCTTC	CSASRPGQGTNEQFF
NA	NA	TRBV3-1/TRBV3-2	TRBJ1-1	TGTGCCAGCAGCCAAGTCGAGGGCACTGAAGCTTTCTTT	CASSQVEGTEAFF
TRBD2	NA	TRBV29-1	TRBJ2-2	TGCAGCGTTGAGGGACCGTGGGGAGGGACCGGGGAGCTGTTTTTT	CSVEGPWGGTGELFF
TRBD1	NA	TRBV5-1	TRBJ2-7	TGCGCCAGCAGCACGGACAGGGACTACGAGCAGTACTTC	CASSTDRDYEQYF
NA	NA	TRBV9	TRBJ2-5	TGTGCCAGCAGCGTAGCCCGGGGAAAAGAGACCCAGTACTTC	CASSVARGKETQYF
NA	NA	TRBV12-3/TRBV12-4	TRBJ2-3	TGTGCCAGCAGTATTCGGGACACAGATACGCAGTATTTT	CASSIRDTDTQYF
NA	NA	TRBV2	TRBJ1-1	TGTGCCAGCAGAAGACAGGAGCCTATGAACACTGAAGCTTTCTTT	CASRRQEPMNTEAFF
TRBD1	once	TRBV18	TRBJ2-3	TGTGCCAGCTCACAAACAGGGGTACCGGGAGATACGCAGTATTTT	CASSQTGVPGDTQYF
NA	once	TRBV5-6	TRBJ1-2	TGTGCCAGCAGCTCGTCACTGATAACTAACTATGGCTACACCTTC	CASSSSLITNYGYTF
NA	NA	TRBV7-2	TRBJ2-7	TGTGCCAGCAGCTTAGAACCGGGATCGATCTACGAGCAGTACTTC	CASSLEPGSIYEQYF
TRBD2	few	TRBV29-1	TRBJ2-1	TGCAGCGTTGAAGATCGGGGGGGGCATGAGCAGTTCTTC	CSVEDRGGHEQFF
TRBD1	NA	TRBV18	TRBJ2-7	TGTGCCAGCTCACCGCTGGGACAGGGCACCTACGAGCAGTACTTC	CASSPLGQGTYEQYF
NA	NA	TRBV23-1	TRBJ2-7	TGCGCCAGCAGTCAATCTGGTGAGGGCCACGAGCAGTACTTC	CASSQSGEGHEQYF
NA	NA	TRBV2	TRBJ2-1	TGTGCCAGCGGGGACTTAAGATACAATGAGCAGTTCTTC	CASGDLRYNEQFF
TRBD1	NA	TRBV27	TRBJ1-1	TGTGCCAGCAGGAGAATGGGACAGGGGGCAGGGGGTGTGAACACTGAAGCTTTCTTT	CASRRMGQGAGGVNTEAFF
TRBD2	NA	TRBV5-1	TRBJ2-5	TGCGCCAGCAGCTTGGGGCTAGCGGGGGGCCAAGAGACCCAGTACTTC	CASSLGLAGGQETQYF
NA	medium-sized	TRBV20-1	TRBJ2-1	TGCAGTGCGCGGATCAATGAGCAGTTCTTC	CSARINEQFF
TRBD2	NA	TRBV19	TRBJ2-2	TGTGCCAGTGGGGCTAGCGGGAGCACCGGGGAGCTGTTTTTT	CASGASGSTGELFF
TRBD2	NA	TRBV5-6	TRBJ2-5	TGTGCCAGCAGCCGGGGGGAAAGATACCAAGAGACCCAGTACTTC	CASSRGERYQETQYF
TRBD1	NA	TRBV10-3	TRBJ1-5	TGTGCCATCAGTGATTCGCAGGGGGCGGCCAATCAGCCCCAGCATTTT	CAISDSQGAANQPQHF
NA	NA	TRBV5-5	TRBJ1-5	TGTGCCAGCAGCTTTGGGGCAGGGGAACAGCCCCAGCATTTT	CASSFGAGEQPQHF